The 4 T cell receptor beta chains below were found in one sample sequenced in a study of OX40 agonist ivuxolimab in advanced cancers. Libraries were prepared by immunoSEQ multiplex PCR; TCRdb keeps only in-frame clonotypes and omits some of them. The sample records about 36,000 clones, about 85% being singletons. The input for sequencing was CD4+ or CD8+ T cells sorted from blood, taken in a trial of the OX40 agonist ivuxolimab. The source is an adult with an advanced solid tumor such as melanoma, head and neck, liver or kidney cancer.

V and J are TRBV4-1 and TRBJ2-5, with 12 bases fitting TRBD2. Germline lookup yields CDR1 MGHRA and CDR2 YSYEKL. The CDR3 has 19 residues. V shed 0 bases, J shed 5 bases, and the junction held 13 bases outside the gene matches. This CDR3 is CASSQDRVASGGADETQYF. The CDR3 coding sequence is TGCGCCAGCAGCCAAGATAGGGTGGCTAGCGGGGGGGCGGATGAGACCCAGTACTTC.

This sequence joins TRBV11-1 and TRBJ2-1; 10 nucleotides match TRBD2. The CDR3 has 16 amino acids. The trim removed 5 bases at V and 5 bases at J, leaving 9 bases unmatched. CDR1 is SGHAT and CDR2 is FQDESV in the germline V gene (reference sequence). The CDR3 loop is CASSPTPAGGHNEQFF. The CDR3 nucleotides read TGTGCCAGCAGCCCTACTCCAGCGGGAGGGCACAATGAGCAGTTCTTC.

Remarks on this clone: The sample contains more than one DNA sequence encoding this CDR3. The rearrangement uses TRBV11-2 and TRBJ1-5; D uncertain. Trimming pared 0 bases from V and 6 bases from J, leaving 6 bases between. Germline CDR1 and CDR2: SGHAT and FQNNGV. The CDR3 covers 13 residues. As DNA, the CDR3 is TGTGCCAGCAGCTTAGATCGGGGTCAGCCCCAGCATTTT. Translating it yields CASSLDRGQPQHF.

The rearrangement joins TRBV19 to TRBJ2-5, with TRBD2 identical over 11 bases. V lost 4 bases and J lost 9; bases outside the gene matches: 7. This CDR3 spans 14 amino acids. Germline V gene sequence: CDR1 LNHDA, CDR2 SQIVND (reference sequence). CDR3 in DNA: TGTGCCAGTAGTAGTACTAGCGGGGGTTCGGCCCAGTACTTC. Translating gives CASSSTSGGSAQYF.